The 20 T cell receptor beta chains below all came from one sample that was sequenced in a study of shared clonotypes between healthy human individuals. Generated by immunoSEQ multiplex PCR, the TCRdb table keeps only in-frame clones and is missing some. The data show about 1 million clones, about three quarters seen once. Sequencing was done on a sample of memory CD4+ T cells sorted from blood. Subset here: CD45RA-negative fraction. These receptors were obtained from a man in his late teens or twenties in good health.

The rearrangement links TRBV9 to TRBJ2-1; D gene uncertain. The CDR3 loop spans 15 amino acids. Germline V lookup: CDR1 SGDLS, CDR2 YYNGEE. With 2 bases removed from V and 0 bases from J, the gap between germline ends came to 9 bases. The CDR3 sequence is CASSVEPNSYNEQFF. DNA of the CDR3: TGTGCCAGCAGCGTCGAACCTAACTCCTACAATGAGCAGTTCTTC.

CDR3: CASSVDHLSRTDTQYF. In nucleotides, the CDR3 is TGTGCCAGCAGCGTAGACCATCTCTCCAGGACAGATACGCAGTATTTT. The chain couples TRBV9 to TRBJ2-3, with D uncertain. This CDR3 region has 16 residues. Germline loops: CDR1 SGDLS, CDR2 YYNGEE. Trimming took 0 bases from V and 3 from J, leaving 14 bases between them.

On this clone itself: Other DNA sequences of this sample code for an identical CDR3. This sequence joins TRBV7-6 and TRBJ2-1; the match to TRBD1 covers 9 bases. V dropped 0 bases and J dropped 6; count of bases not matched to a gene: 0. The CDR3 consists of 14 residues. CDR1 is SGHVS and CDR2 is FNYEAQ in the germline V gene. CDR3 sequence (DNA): TGTGCCAGCAGCTTAGCGACAGGGGGCAATGAGCAGTTCTTC. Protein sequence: CASSLATGGNEQFF.

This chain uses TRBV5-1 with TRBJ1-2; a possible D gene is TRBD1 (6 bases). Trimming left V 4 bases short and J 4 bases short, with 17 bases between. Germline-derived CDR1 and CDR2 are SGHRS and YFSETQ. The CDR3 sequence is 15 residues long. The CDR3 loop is CASSLGTPRAYGYTF. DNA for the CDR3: TGCGCCAGCAGCCTCGGGACACCGAGGGCCTATGGCTACACCTTC.

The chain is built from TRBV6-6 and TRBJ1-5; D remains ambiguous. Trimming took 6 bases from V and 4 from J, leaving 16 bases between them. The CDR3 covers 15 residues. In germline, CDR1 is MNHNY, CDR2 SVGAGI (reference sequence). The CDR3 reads CASRKRPDGNQPQHF. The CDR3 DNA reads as TGTGCCAGCAGGAAGAGACCGGACGGGAATCAGCCCCAGCATTTT.

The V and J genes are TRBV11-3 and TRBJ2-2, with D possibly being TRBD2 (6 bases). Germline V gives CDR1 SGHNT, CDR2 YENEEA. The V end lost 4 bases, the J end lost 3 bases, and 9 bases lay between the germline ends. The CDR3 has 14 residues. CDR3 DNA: TGTGCCAGCAGCTCCCCGGGAGACACCGGGGAGCTGTTTTTT. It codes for CASSSPGDTGELFF.

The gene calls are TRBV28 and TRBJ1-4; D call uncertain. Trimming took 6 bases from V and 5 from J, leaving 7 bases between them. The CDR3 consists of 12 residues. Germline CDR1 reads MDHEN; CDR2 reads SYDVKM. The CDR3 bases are TGTGCCAGCAGGGAACAGAATGAAAAACTGTTTTTT. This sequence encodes CASREQNEKLFF.

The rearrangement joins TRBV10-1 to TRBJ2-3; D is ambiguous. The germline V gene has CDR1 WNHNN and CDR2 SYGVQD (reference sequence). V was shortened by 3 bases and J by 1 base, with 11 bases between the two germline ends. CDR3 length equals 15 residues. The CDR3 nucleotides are TGCGCCAGCAGTGACAACCGGGCGGGCACAGATACGCAGTATTTT. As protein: CASSDNRAGTDTQYF.

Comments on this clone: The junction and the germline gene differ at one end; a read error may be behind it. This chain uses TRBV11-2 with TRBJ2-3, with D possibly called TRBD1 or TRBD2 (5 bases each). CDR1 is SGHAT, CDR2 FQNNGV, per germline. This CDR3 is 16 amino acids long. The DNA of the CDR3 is TGTGCCAGCAGTTTAGGGGACCAACGGAGCACAGATACGCAGTATTTT. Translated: CASSLGDQRSTDTQYF.

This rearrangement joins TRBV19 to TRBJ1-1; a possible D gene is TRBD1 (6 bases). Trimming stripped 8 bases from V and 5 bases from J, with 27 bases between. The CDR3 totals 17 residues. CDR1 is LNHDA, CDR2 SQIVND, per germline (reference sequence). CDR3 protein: CASCTLSGGGGVTEAFF. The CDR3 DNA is TGTGCCAGTTGCACCTTATCGGGCGGAGGGGGGGTGACTGAAGCTTTCTTT.

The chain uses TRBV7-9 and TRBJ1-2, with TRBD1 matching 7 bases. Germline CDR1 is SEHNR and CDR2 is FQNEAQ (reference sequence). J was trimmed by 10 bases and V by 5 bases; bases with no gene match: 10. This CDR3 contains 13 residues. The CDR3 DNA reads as TGTGCCAGCAGCGTAACCGGGACAGCTTTCTACACCTTC. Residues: CASSVTGTAFYTF.

The CDR3 protein is CASSGGWKTQYF. CDR3 sequence (DNA): TGCGCCAGCAGTGGAGGGTGGAAGACCCAGTACTTC. The rearrangement links TRBV4-3 to TRBJ2-5, with D perhaps matching TRBD2 (6 bases). CDR3 size: 12 residues. V lost 6 bases to trimming and J lost 6 bases, with 11 bases between them. Germline-derived CDR1 and CDR2 are LGHNA and YSLEER.

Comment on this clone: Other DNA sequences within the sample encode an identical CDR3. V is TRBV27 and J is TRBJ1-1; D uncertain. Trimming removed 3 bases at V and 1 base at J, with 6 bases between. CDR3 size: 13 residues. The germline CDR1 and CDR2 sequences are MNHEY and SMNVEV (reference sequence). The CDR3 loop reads CASSFRRNTEAFF. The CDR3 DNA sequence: TGTGCCAGCAGTTTCAGGAGGAACACTGAAGCTTTCTTT.

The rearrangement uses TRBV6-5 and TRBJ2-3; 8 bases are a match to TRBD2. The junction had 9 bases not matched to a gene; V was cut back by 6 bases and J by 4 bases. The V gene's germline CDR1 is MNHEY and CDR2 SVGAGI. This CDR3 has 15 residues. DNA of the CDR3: TGTGCCAGCAGATCCGCTGGCGGGGGGTCAGATACGCAGTATTTT. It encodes CASRSAGGGSDTQYF.

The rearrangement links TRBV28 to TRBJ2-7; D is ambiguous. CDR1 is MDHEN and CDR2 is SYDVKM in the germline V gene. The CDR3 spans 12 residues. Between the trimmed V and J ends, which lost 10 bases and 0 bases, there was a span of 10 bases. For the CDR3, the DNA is TGTGCCACCCGGGTCACCTCCTACGAGCAGTACTTC. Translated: CATRVTSYEQYF.

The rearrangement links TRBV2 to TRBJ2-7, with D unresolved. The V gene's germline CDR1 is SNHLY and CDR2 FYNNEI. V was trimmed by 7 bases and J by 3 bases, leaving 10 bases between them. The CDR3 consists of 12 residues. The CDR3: CASKALFYEQYF. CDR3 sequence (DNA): TGTGCCAGCAAGGCCCTTTTCTACGAGCAGTACTTC.

The CDR3 spells CASSSLAAQETQYF. For the CDR3, the DNA is TGTGCCAGCAGTTCCCTAGCGGCCCAAGAGACCCAGTACTTC. The chain has TRBV6-6 and TRBJ2-5; 7 positions agree with TRBD2. There are 14 residues in the CDR3. Germline values: CDR1 MNHNY, CDR2 SVGAGI (reference sequence). With V trimmed by 4 bases and J by 1 base, 3 bases remained unmatched.

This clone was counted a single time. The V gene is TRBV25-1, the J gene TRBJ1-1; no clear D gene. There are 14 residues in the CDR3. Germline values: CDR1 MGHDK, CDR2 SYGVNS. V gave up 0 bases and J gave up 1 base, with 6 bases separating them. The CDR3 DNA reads TGTGCCAGCAGTGAATATCGGAGGAACACTGAAGCTTTCTTT. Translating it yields CASSEYRRNTEAFF. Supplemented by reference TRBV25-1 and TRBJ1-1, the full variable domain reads EADIYQTPRYLVIGTGKKITLECSQTMGHDKMYWYQQDPGMELHLIHYSYGVNSTEKGDLSSESTVSRIRTEHFPLTLESARPSHTSQYLCASSEYRRNTEAFFGQGTRLTVV.

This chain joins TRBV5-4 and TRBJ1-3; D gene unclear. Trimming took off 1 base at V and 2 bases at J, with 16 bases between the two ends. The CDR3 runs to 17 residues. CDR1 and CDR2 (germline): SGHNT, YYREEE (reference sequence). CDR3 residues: CASSLSVGTGTGNTIYF. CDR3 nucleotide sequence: TGTGCCAGCAGCTTGAGCGTTGGCACGGGGACTGGAAACACCATATATTTT.

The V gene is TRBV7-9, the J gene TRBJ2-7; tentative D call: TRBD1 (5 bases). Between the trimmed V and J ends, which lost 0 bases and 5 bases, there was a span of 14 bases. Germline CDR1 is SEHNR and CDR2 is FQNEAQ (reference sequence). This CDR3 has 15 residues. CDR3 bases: TGTGCCAGCAGCTTAGCGGGAAGTCTGGGGCACGAGCAGTACTTC. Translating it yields CASSLAGSLGHEQYF.